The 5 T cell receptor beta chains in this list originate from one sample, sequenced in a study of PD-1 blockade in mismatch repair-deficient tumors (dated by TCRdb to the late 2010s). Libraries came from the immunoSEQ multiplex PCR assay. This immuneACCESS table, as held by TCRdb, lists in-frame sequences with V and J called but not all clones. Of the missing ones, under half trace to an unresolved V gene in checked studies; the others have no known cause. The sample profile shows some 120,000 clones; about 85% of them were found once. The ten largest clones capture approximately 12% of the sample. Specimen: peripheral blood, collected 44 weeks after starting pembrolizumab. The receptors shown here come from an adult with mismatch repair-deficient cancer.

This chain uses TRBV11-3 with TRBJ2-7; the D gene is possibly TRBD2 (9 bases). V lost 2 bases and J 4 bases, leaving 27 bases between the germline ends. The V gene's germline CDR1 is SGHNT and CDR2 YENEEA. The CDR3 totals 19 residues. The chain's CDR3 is CASSLWAGGPSGRLYEQYF. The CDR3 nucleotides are TGTGCCAGCAGCTTATGGGCAGGGGGCCCAAGCGGGAGGTTGTACGAGCAGTACTTC. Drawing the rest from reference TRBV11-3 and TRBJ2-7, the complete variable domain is EAGVVQSPRYKIIEKKQPVAFWCNPISGHNTLYWYLQNLGQGPELLIRYENEEAVDDSQLPKDRFSAERLKGVDSTLKIQPAELGDSAVYLCASSLWAGGPSGRLYEQYFGPGTRLTVT.

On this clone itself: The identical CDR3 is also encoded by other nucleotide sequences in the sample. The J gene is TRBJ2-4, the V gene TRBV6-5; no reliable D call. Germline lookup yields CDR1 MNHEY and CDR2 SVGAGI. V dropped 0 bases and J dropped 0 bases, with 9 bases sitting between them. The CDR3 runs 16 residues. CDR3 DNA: TGTGCCAGCAGTTACTCTCCGGGCCTAGCCAAAAACATTCAGTACTTC. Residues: CASSYSPGLAKNIQYF.

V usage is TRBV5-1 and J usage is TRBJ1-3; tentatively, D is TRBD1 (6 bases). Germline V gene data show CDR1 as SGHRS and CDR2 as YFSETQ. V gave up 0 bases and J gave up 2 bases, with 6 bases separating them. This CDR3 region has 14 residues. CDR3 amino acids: CASSLAGAGNTIYF. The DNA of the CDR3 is TGCGCCAGCAGCTTGGCAGGGGCTGGAAACACCATATATTTT.

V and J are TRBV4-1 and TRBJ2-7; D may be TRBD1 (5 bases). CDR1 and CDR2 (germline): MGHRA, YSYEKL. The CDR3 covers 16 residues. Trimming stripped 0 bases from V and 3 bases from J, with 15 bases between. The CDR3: CASSQEVGPYVYEQYF. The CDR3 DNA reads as TGCGCCAGCAGCCAAGAGGTGGGGCCCTACGTCTACGAGCAGTACTTC.

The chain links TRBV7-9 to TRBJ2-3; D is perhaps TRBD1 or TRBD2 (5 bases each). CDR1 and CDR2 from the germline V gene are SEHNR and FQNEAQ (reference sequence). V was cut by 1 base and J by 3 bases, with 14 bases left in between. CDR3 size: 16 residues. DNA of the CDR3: TGTGCCAGCAGCTTAGGGGCCCATGAGGGGACAGATACGCAGTATTTT. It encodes CASSLGAHEGTDTQYF.